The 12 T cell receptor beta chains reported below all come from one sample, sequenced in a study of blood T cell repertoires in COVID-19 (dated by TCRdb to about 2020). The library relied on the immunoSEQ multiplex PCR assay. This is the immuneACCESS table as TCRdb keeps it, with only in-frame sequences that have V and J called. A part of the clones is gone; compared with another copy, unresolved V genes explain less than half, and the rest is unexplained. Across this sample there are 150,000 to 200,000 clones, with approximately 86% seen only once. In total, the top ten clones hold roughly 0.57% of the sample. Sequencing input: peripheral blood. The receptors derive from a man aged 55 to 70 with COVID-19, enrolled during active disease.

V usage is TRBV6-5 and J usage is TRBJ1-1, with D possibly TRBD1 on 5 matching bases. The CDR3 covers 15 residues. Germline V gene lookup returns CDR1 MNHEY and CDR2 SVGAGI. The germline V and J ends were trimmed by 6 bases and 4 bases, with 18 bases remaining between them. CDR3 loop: CASRHDRPPGTEAFF. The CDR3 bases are TGTGCCAGCAGACATGACAGACCCCCGGGCACTGAAGCTTTCTTT.

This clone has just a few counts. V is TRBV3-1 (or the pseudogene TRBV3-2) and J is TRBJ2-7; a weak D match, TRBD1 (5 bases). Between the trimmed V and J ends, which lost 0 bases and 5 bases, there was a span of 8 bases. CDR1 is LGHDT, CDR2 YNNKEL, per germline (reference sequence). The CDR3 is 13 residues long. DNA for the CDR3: TGTGCCAGCAGCCAAGACGCAGGGAACGAGCAGTACTTC. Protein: CASSQDAGNEQYF.

The CDR3 DNA reads as TGTGCCTGGAGCCCACGGACTTTTACCTACACCTTC. Its translation: CAWSPRTFTYTF. This sequence joins TRBV30 and TRBJ1-2; D gene uncertain. V was trimmed by 3 bases and J by 10 bases, leaving 15 bases between them. The CDR3 has 12 residues. From germline, CDR1 is GTSNPN and CDR2 SVGIG (reference sequence).

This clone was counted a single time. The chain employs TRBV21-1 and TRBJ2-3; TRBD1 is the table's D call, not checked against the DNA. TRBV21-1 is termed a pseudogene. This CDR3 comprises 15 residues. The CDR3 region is CATTGYPFRTDTQYF. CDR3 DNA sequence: TGTGCCACAACAGGGTACCCCTTTAGAACAGATACGCAGTATTTT.

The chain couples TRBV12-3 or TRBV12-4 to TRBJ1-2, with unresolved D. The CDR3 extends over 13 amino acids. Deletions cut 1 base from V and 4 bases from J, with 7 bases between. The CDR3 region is CASSLGEGYGYTF. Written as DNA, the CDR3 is TGTGCCAGCAGTTTAGGGGAGGGCTATGGCTACACCTTC.

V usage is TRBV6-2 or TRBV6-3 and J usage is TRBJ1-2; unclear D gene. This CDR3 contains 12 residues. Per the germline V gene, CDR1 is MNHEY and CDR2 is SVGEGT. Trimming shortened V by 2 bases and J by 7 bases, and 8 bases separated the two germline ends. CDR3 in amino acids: CASSYMERGYTF. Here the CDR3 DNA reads TGTGCCAGCAGTTACATGGAGCGTGGCTACACCTTC.

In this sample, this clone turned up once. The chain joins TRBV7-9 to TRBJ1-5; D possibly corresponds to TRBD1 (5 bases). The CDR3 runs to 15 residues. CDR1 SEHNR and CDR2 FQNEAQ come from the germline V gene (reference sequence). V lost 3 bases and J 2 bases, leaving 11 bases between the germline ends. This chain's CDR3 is CASSFRVMGNQPQHF. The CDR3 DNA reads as TGTGCCAGCAGCTTCAGGGTTATGGGCAATCAGCCCCAGCATTTT.

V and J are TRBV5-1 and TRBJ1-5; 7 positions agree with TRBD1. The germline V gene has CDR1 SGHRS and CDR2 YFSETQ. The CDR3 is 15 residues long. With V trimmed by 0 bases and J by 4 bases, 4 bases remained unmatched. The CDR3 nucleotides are TGCGCCAGCAGCTTGGATGGGACAGAAAATCAGCCCCAGCATTTT. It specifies CASSLDGTENQPQHF.

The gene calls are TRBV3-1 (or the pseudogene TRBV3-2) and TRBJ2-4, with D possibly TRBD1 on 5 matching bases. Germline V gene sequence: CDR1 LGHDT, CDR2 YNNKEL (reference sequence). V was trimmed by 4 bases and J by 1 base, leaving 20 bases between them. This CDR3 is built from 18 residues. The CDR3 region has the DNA TGTGCCAGCAGCCCTAACCAGGGCATGGGGTCGGCCAAAAACATTCAGTACTTC. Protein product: CASSPNQGMGSAKNIQYF.

In DNA form, the CDR3 reads TGTGCCAGCAGCGGGTCGGGACTAGCGGGAGGGCGTGGAGAGACCCAGTACTTC. Its translation is CASSGSGLAGGRGETQYF. The chain uses TRBV11-3 and TRBJ2-5; TRBD2 matches at 16 bases. Trimming took 5 bases from V and 4 from J; bases not matched to a gene: 10. The CDR3 extends over 18 amino acids. CDR1 and CDR2 (germline): SGHNT, YENEEA. The full variable domain, its missing parts supplied by reference TRBV11-3 and TRBJ2-5, is EAGVVQSPRYKIIEKKQPVAFWCNPISGHNTLYWYLQNLGQGPELLIRYENEEAVDDSQLPKDRFSAERLKGVDSTLKIQPAELGDSAVYLCASSGSGLAGGRGETQYFGPGTRLLVL.

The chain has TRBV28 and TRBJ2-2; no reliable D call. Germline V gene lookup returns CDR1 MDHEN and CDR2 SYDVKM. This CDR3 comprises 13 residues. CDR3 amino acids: CAVYGENTGELFF. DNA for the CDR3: TGTGCTGTATATGGAGAGAACACCGGGGAGCTGTTTTTT. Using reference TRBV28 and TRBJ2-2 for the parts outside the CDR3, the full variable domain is DVKVTQSSRYLVKRTGEKVFLECVQDMDHENMFWYRQDPGLGLRLIYFSYDVKMKEKGDIPEGYSVSREKKERFSLILESASTNQTSMYLCAVYGENTGELFFGEGSRLTVL.

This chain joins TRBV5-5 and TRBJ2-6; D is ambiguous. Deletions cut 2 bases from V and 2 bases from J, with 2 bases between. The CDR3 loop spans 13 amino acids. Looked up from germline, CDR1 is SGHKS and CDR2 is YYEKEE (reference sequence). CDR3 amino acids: CASSFTGANVLTF. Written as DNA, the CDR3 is TGTGCCAGCAGCTTTACTGGGGCCAACGTCCTGACTTTC.